The 22 T cell receptor beta chains given below trace back to one sample, sequenced in a study of blood T cell repertoires in COVID-19. Profiling relied on immunoSEQ multiplex PCR, and the TCRdb table lists in-frame clones only, not all of them. The sample carries fewer than 60,000 clones, 80% to 85% recorded once. The material sequenced was peripheral blood. All receptors derive from a woman at least 80 years old with acute or convalescent COVID-19.

This rearrangement joins TRBV7-9 to TRBJ2-3, with TRBD1 matching 7 bases. Unmatched junction bases numbered 9, after V lost 5 bases and J lost 4 bases. Germline V CDR1 and CDR2: SEHNR, FQNEAQ (reference sequence). The CDR3 extends over 15 amino acids. DNA for the CDR3: TGTGCCAGCAGCGCACTAGGGGGCGGACCAGATACGCAGTATTTT. As protein: CASSALGGGPDTQYF.

The chain uses TRBV7-2 and TRBJ2-3, with 11 bases that match TRBD2. The germline V gene has CDR1 SGHTA and CDR2 FQGNSA. V lost 1 base and J lost 5; bases outside the gene matches: 2. The CDR3 loop spans 15 amino acids. The CDR3 DNA follows: TGTGCCAGCAGCTTAGATGGACTAGCGGGAGATACGCAGTATTTT. Its translation is CASSLDGLAGDTQYF.

J is TRBJ2-4 and V is TRBV6-5; D possibly corresponds to TRBD2 (5 bases). The germline V gene encodes CDR1 MNHEY and CDR2 SVGAGI. The CDR3 spans 12 residues. The ends were cut back, 7 bases at V and 9 bases at J, with 13 bases in the middle. Here the CDR3 DNA reads TGTGCCAGCATCTCCGGGGTCCCCATTCAGTACTTC. Protein: CASISGVPIQYF.

Only one count was recorded for this clone. The DNA of the CDR3 is TGTGCCAGCCGAACTCCGGACAGGGTCTATGGCTACACCTTC. This gives the protein CASRTPDRVYGYTF. The V gene is TRBV19, the J gene TRBJ1-2; TRBD1 matches at 8 bases. Per germline, CDR1 LNHDA and CDR2 SQIVND (reference sequence). The CDR3 spans 14 residues. V shed 9 bases, J shed 4 bases, and the junction held 10 bases outside the gene matches.

This chain uses TRBV19 with TRBJ1-5; D not resolved. This CDR3 is 15 amino acids long. Trimming took 1 base from V and 3 from J, leaving 10 bases between them. Looked up from germline, CDR1 is LNHDA and CDR2 is SQIVND (reference sequence). In DNA form, the CDR3 reads TGTGCCAGTAGTATAGCAACAAGAAACAATCAGCCCCAGCATTTT. Amino acid sequence: CASSIATRNNQPQHF.

This clone was recorded a few times. This rearrangement joins TRBV19 to TRBJ1-2, with D uncertain. There are 15 residues in the CDR3. Germline V gene data show CDR1 as LNHDA and CDR2 as SQIVND (reference sequence). Trimming left V 1 base short and J 4 bases short, with 13 bases between. CDR3 DNA sequence: TGTGCCAGTAGTATAGGCCGGGAGTTTCCCTATGGCTACACCTTC. Protein sequence: CASSIGREFPYGYTF.

The rearrangement uses TRBV6-6 and TRBJ1-2; D may be TRBD1 (6 bases). The V gene's germline CDR1 is MNHNY and CDR2 SVGAGI (reference sequence). The CDR3 is made up of 13 amino acids. Trimming pared 0 bases from V and 8 bases from J, leaving 10 bases between. Here the CDR3 DNA reads TGTGCCAGCAGTTACTCGAGCAGGGGCGGCTACACCTTC. As protein: CASSYSSRGGYTF.

V is TRBV19 and J is TRBJ2-2; D is perhaps TRBD2 (5 bases). The CDR3 covers 12 residues. V was trimmed by 5 bases and J by 8 bases, leaving 9 bases between them. Germline V gives CDR1 LNHDA, CDR2 SQIVND (reference sequence). For the CDR3, the DNA is TGTGCCAGTAGTCAGGAGGCAGGGGAGCTGTTTTTT. Its protein product is CASSQEAGELFF.

The chain recombines TRBV3-1 (or the pseudogene TRBV3-2) with TRBJ2-5; 7 nucleotides match TRBD2. Per germline, CDR1 LGHDT and CDR2 YNNKEL (reference sequence). The CDR3 length is 15 residues. Trimming took 4 bases from V and 2 from J; bases not matched to a gene: 7. CDR3 region: CASSPRLARQETQYF. DNA of the CDR3: TGTGCCAGCAGCCCGCGACTAGCACGACAAGAGACCCAGTACTTC.

The J gene is TRBJ1-6, the V gene TRBV15; 8 nucleotides agree with TRBD1. The CDR3 is made up of 17 amino acids. The junction had 6 bases not matched to a gene; V was cut back by 3 bases and J by 2 bases. CDR1 is LNHNV and CDR2 is YYDKDF in the germline V gene (reference sequence). CDR3 nucleotide sequence: TGTGCCACCAGCAGTGGTACAGGGGGGACCTATAATTCACCCCTCCACTTT. Its translation: CATSSGTGGTYNSPLHF.

This clone appeared once. The CDR3 spells CASSDTQDRLQETQYF. The CDR3 DNA is TGCGCCAGCAGCGATACCCAAGACAGGCTTCAAGAGACCCAGTACTTC. This chain uses TRBV4-1 with TRBJ2-5, with D possibly TRBD1 on 6 matching bases. CDR1 is MGHRA, CDR2 YSYEKL, per germline. This CDR3 comprises 16 residues. Trimming removed 5 bases from V and 2 bases from J, with 18 bases in between.

This clone was counted between two and nine times. V and J are TRBV18 and TRBJ2-2; TRBD2 matches 7 bases. The germline gives CDR1 KGHSH, CDR2 LQKENI. The CDR3 consists of 15 residues. The ends lost 5 bases at V and 3 bases at J; junction bases unmatched: 6. This CDR3 reads CASSSIRGDTGELFF. The CDR3 DNA reads as TGTGCCAGCTCATCCATTCGGGGGGACACCGGGGAGCTGTTTTTT.

The chain carries TRBV24-1 and TRBJ1-2; no definite D call. Germline V gene data show CDR1 as KGHDR and CDR2 as SFDVKD. CDR3 size: 12 residues. The V end was cut by 5 bases, the J end by 6 bases, with 9 bases between. The CDR3 nucleotides are TGTGCCACCAGTGCGGGGAGCGATGGCTACACCTTC. Amino acid sequence: CATSAGSDGYTF.

The chain is built from TRBV18 and TRBJ1-5; no clear D. The CDR3 consists of 15 residues. The germline V and J ends were trimmed by 2 bases and 4 bases, with 12 bases remaining between them. Germline values: CDR1 KGHSH, CDR2 LQKENI. The chain's CDR3 is CASSPAAGKNQPQHF. CDR3 nucleotide sequence: TGTGCCAGCTCACCAGCGGCGGGGAAAAATCAGCCCCAGCATTTT.

This chain connects TRBV18 to TRBJ1-1, with unresolved D. Trimming stripped 4 bases from V and 0 bases from J, with 9 bases between. Germline-derived CDR1 and CDR2 are KGHSH and LQKENI. The CDR3 is 14 amino acids. The CDR3, as DNA: TGTGCCAGCTCACAAATCGGAGTGAACACTGAAGCTTTCTTT. It is translated as CASSQIGVNTEAFF.

This clone was recorded only once. J is TRBJ2-3 and V is TRBV7-9; a possible D gene is TRBD2 (6 bases). The CDR3 is made up of 14 amino acids. Trimming removed 3 bases at V and 4 bases at J, with 11 bases between. Germline assignment: CDR1 SEHNR and CDR2 FQNEAQ (reference sequence). This CDR3 reads CASSLEGRADTQYF. The CDR3 nucleotides read TGTGCCAGCAGCTTGGAGGGGCGCGCAGATACGCAGTATTTT.

The genes are TRBV7-2 and TRBJ1-1; D is perhaps TRBD1 (5 bases). Germline V gene data show CDR1 as SGHTA and CDR2 as FQGNSA. V was shortened by 8 bases and J by 1 base, with 14 bases between the two germline ends. This CDR3 is built from 14 residues. CDR3 sequence reads: CASRGGATNTEAFF. The CDR3 DNA reads as TGTGCCAGCCGCGGTGGGGCGACGAACACTGAAGCTTTCTTT.

The chain recombines TRBV30 with TRBJ1-1, with no clear D. The V and J ends lost 4 bases and 2 bases respectively, with 11 bases between them. This CDR3 contains 13 residues. Germline CDR1 and CDR2: GTSNPN and SVGIG (reference sequence). The chain's CDR3 is CAWTGDSNTEAFF. CDR3 coding DNA: TGTGCCTGGACCGGCGACTCTAACACTGAAGCTTTCTTT.

The rearrangement links TRBV12-3 or TRBV12-4 to TRBJ1-2; D unresolved. The V end was cut by 5 bases, the J end by 6 bases, with 7 bases between. The CDR3 is 11 amino acids. In DNA, the CDR3 is TGTGCCAGCAGTCTCTTCGATGGCTACACCTTC. It encodes CASSLFDGYTF.

The V and J genes are TRBV20-1 and TRBJ1-2; D gene uncertain. V was cut by 3 bases and J by 4 bases, with 9 bases left in between. The germline V gene encodes CDR1 DFQATT and CDR2 SNEGSKA (reference sequence). There are 12 residues in the CDR3. CDR3 nucleotide sequence: TGCAGTGCTAGTAGGGAGACCTATGGCTACACCTTC. Its protein product is CSASRETYGYTF.

The chain combines TRBV29-1 with TRBJ2-3; D may be TRBD2 (5 bases). V was cut by 6 bases and J by 0 bases, with 10 bases left in between. Germline CDR1 reads SQVTM; CDR2 reads ANQGSEA. This CDR3 has 13 residues. CDR3 loop: CSVARDSTDTQYF. The CDR3 coding sequence is TGCAGCGTGGCCCGGGATAGCACAGATACGCAGTATTTT.

This chain uses TRBV19 with TRBJ2-1, with D perhaps matching TRBD2 (6 bases). The CDR3 has 16 amino acids. Germline lookup yields CDR1 LNHDA and CDR2 SQIVND (reference sequence). Between the trimmed V and J ends, which lost 0 bases and 6 bases, there was a span of 15 bases. The CDR3 DNA sequence: TGTGCCAGTAGTATAGACGGAGGCGGGGCTTTCAATGAGCAGTTCTTC. It is translated as CASSIDGGGAFNEQFF.